This entry describes one T cell receptor beta chain. Its cognate antigen is unknown. This record belongs to a study of T cell responses to AZD1222 COVID-19 vaccine. Study summary: Pooling covered second doses at about 4 or about 12 weeks. Study results and caveats: Receipt of two AZD1222 doses was followed by a rise in Spike-specific TCR breadth and depth. The study found vaccine-associated CD4 TCRs spanning spike, dominant at 160-218 and 743-854. Donors skewed white British and female; clonal diversity was possibly underestimated.

CDR1 and CDR2 (germline): KGHSH, LQKENI. CDR3 length: 15 amino acids. V lost 6 bases to trimming and J lost 4 bases, with 15 bases between them. The method was immunoSEQ multiplex PCR; TCRdb's version includes in-frame clones alone and lacks a portion of them. The sample holds more than 95,000 clones, around 91% seen once. This chain joins TRBV18 and TRBJ2-2; tentative D call: TRBD2 (6 bases). The sequenced sample was peripheral blood, obtained on day 0 of AZD1222 vaccination. The TCR originated in an adult in good health. CDR3 sequence (DNA): TGTGCCAGCTCCTCGAAGCGGGCGGTCACCGGGGAGCTGTTTTTT. Protein sequence: CASSSKRAVTGELFF.